The 23 T cell receptor beta chains below were found in one sample sequenced in a study of blood T cell repertoires in COVID-19 (TCRdb year 2020). The library relied on the immunoSEQ multiplex PCR assay. Sourced from immuneACCESS, this table was stored by TCRdb with only in-frame sequences that have V and J called. A share of the clones is absent; for the studies checked, an unresolved V gene accounts for under half, and the remainder has no known explanation. The table for this sample lists around 300,000 clones; over 85% of them were counted only once. Roughly 10% of the sample is taken by the ten largest. The sequenced sample consisted of PBMCs or T cells enriched from blood (not recorded which). These receptors came from a woman aged 30 to 39 who had recovered from COVID-19.

This clone appeared a few times. V is TRBV30 and J is TRBJ2-1, with 10 positions matching TRBD1. Germline loops: CDR1 GTSNPN, CDR2 SVGIG (reference sequence). This CDR3 spans 14 amino acids. The V and J ends lost 7 bases and 3 bases, in that order; junction bases with no gene match: 6. The CDR3 DNA follows: TGTGCCTCGACCGGGACAGGGGTCTACAATGAGCAGTTCTTC. It yields the protein CASTGTGVYNEQFF.

This rearrangement joins TRBV20-1 to TRBJ2-1, with a tentative D call TRBD2 (5 bases). V lost 3 bases and J 8 bases, leaving 20 bases between the germline ends. CDR1 DFQATT and CDR2 SNEGSKA come from the germline V gene (reference sequence). This CDR3 comprises 15 residues. CDR3: CSASLSSHPKDEQFF. The CDR3 DNA sequence: TGCAGTGCTAGTTTGTCTAGCCACCCTAAGGATGAGCAGTTCTTC.

V is TRBV3-1 (or the pseudogene TRBV3-2) and J is TRBJ2-3; maybe TRBD2 (6 bases). Germline CDR1 and CDR2: LGHDT and YNNKEL (reference sequence). CDR3 length: 15 amino acids. V lost 5 bases to trimming and J lost 2 bases, with 14 bases between them. The CDR3 protein is CASSLGRDVTDTQYF. The CDR3 region has the DNA TGTGCCAGCAGCTTAGGGCGGGATGTCACAGATACGCAGTATTTT.

This chain uses TRBV5-4 with TRBJ1-2, with D unclear. The CDR3 runs 13 residues. Germline loops: CDR1 SGHNT, CDR2 YYREEE (reference sequence). V gave up 4 bases and J gave up 5 bases, with 12 bases separating them. The CDR3 loop reads CASSTPQEYGYTF. CDR3 in DNA: TGTGCCAGCAGCACCCCTCAGGAATATGGCTACACCTTC.

The chain is built from TRBV12-3 or TRBV12-4 and TRBJ1-2; D is possibly TRBD1 (5 bases). CDR3 length: 13 residues. The V end was cut by 2 bases, the J end by 1 base, with 5 bases between. The CDR3 protein is CASSLRGNYGYTF. CDR3 in DNA: TGTGCCAGCAGTTTAAGGGGTAACTATGGCTACACCTTC.

The chain carries TRBV6-5 and TRBJ1-2; TRBD1 is a possible D gene (6 bases). CDR3 length: 15 amino acids. Trimming stripped 7 bases from V and 3 bases from J, with 18 bases between. Germline V gene lookup returns CDR1 MNHEY and CDR2 SVGAGI. This CDR3 reads CASTRGPGGYYGYTF. In DNA form, the CDR3 reads TGTGCCAGCACCAGGGGCCCGGGCGGGTACTATGGCTACACCTTC.

The V call is TRBV30, the J call TRBJ1-3; D possibly corresponds to TRBD1 (6 bases). Per the germline V gene, CDR1 is GTSNPN and CDR2 is SVGIG (reference sequence). This CDR3 has 15 residues. Trimming removed 3 bases from V and 4 bases from J, with 16 bases in between. CDR3 coding DNA: TGTGCCTGGAGGTCGGGGGGGCGAAAGGGAAACACCATATATTTT. This codes for CAWRSGGRKGNTIYF. Based on the CDR3 plus reference TRBV30 and TRBJ1-3, the full variable domain is SQTIHQWPATLVQPVGSPLSLECTVEGTSNPNLYWYRQAAGRGLQLLFYSVGIGQISSEVPQNLSASRPQDRQFILSSKKLLLSDSGFYLCAWRSGGRKGNTIYFGEGSWLTVV.

This chain connects TRBV5-1 to TRBJ1-2; TRBD1 matches 7 bases. Germline CDR1 and CDR2: SGHRS and YFSETQ. This CDR3 has 12 residues. V shed 4 bases and J 6 bases; nucleotides not matched to a gene: 3. The CDR3 nucleotides are TGCGCCAGCAGCGTGCAGGGGGATGGCTACACCTTC. It specifies CASSVQGDGYTF.

This clone was detected a few times. The rearrangement joins TRBV5-4 to TRBJ2-5, with 7 bases identical to TRBD1. V dropped 4 bases and J dropped 0; count of bases not matched to a gene: 6. CDR3 length: 15 residues. CDR1 and CDR2 (germline): SGHNT, YYREEE (reference sequence). CDR3 nucleotides: TGTGCCAGCAGCCCGGGACAGACGTACCAAGAGACCCAGTACTTC. Translated: CASSPGQTYQETQYF.

In nucleotides, the CDR3 is TGTGCCAGCTCACCAGGGGGCGCCGGGTACACTGAAGCTTTCTTT. It is translated as CASSPGGAGYTEAFF. The rearrangement links TRBV18 to TRBJ1-1, with TRBD1 as a possible D gene (6 bases). With 2 bases removed from V and 3 bases from J, the gap between germline ends came to 13 bases. There are 15 residues in the CDR3. The germline V gene has CDR1 KGHSH and CDR2 LQKENI.

The genes are TRBV18 and TRBJ2-2; D gene unclear. CDR1 is KGHSH, CDR2 LQKENI, per germline. The CDR3 runs to 15 residues. V lost 3 bases and J lost 2, with 10 bases in between. The CDR3 nucleotides read TGTGCCAGCTCACCGGTTACAGCAAACACCGGGGAGCTGTTTTTT. Translation: CASSPVTANTGELFF.

The chain employs TRBV11-3 and TRBJ1-1, with D possibly being TRBD1 (6 bases). This CDR3 has 13 amino acids. Germline V gene data show CDR1 as SGHNT and CDR2 as YENEEA. Trimming took 5 bases from V and 0 from J, leaving 7 bases between them. Here the CDR3 DNA reads TGTGCCAGCAGCGGACAGATGAACACTGAAGCTTTCTTT. It yields the protein CASSGQMNTEAFF.

The CDR3 here is CATAKGGIMQDTQYF. The CDR3 nucleotides are TGTGCCACCGCCAAGGGCGGGATCATGCAAGATACGCAGTATTTT. The chain links TRBV19 to TRBJ2-3; weak D call: TRBD2 (6 bases). There are 15 residues in the CDR3. Germline CDR1 LNHDA, CDR2 SQIVND (reference sequence). V lost 10 bases, J lost 5 bases, and 22 bases lay in between.

V and J are TRBV6-4 and TRBJ2-1, with TRBD1 matching over 8 bases. The V and J ends lost 0 bases and 7 bases, in that order; junction bases with no gene match: 8. The CDR3 consists of 16 residues. Looked up from germline, CDR1 is MRHNA and CDR2 is SNTAGT. Written as DNA, the CDR3 is TGTGCCAGCAGTGACTCACCCCCCTACAGGGGGAATGAGCAGTTCTTC. It translates to CASSDSPPYRGNEQFF.

The chain combines TRBV6-5 with TRBJ2-7; weak D call: TRBD1 (6 bases). The germline V gene has CDR1 MNHEY and CDR2 SVGAGI. V was cut by 3 bases and J by 5 bases, with 11 bases left in between. The CDR3 consists of 13 residues. CDR3 sequence: CASSYLGADEQYF. The CDR3 bases are TGTGCCAGCAGTTATTTGGGGGCCGACGAGCAGTACTTC.

The CDR3 sequence is CASSLGGLETQYF. The CDR3 DNA follows: TGTGCCAGCAGCTTAGGAGGCTTAGAGACCCAGTACTTC. The chain links TRBV7-2 to TRBJ2-5; D is unclear. Trimming shortened V by 1 base and J by 4 bases, and 7 bases separated the two germline ends. CDR1 and CDR2 (germline): SGHTA, FQGNSA. The CDR3 length is 13 residues.

This clone occurred a few times. The chain employs TRBV4-1 and TRBJ1-2; perhaps TRBD1 as D (6 bases). Germline CDR1 MGHRA, CDR2 YSYEKL. The V and J ends lost 0 bases and 5 bases respectively, with 28 bases between them. This CDR3 is built from 20 residues. The chain's CDR3 is CASSQDGGLRLREEEYGYTF. DNA of the CDR3: TGCGCCAGCAGCCAAGATGGGGGCCTACGGCTTCGGGAGGAGGAGTATGGCTACACCTTC.

This clone was detected only once. In DNA, the CDR3 is TGTGCCAGCAGAGCCCTCGGGGGTTCCTACGAGCAGTACTTC. Protein product: CASRALGGSYEQYF. This chain connects TRBV27 to TRBJ2-7; perhaps TRBD2 as D (6 bases). The CDR3 is 14 residues long. Per germline, CDR1 MNHEY and CDR2 SMNVEV (reference sequence). Trimming pared 6 bases from V and 1 base from J, leaving 13 bases between.

This clone has just a few counts. The rearrangement joins TRBV7-6 to TRBJ1-5, with TRBD1 identical over 7 bases. Trimming at V came to 1 base and at J to 6 bases, leaving 9 bases not matched to a gene. The CDR3 totals 16 residues. Germline CDR1 SGHVS, CDR2 FNYEAQ. CDR3 amino acids: CASSLGNTGEVQPQHF. The CDR3 coding sequence is TGTGCCAGCAGCTTAGGTAACACAGGGGAGGTTCAGCCCCAGCATTTT.

The J gene is TRBJ1-4, the V gene TRBV6-5; D is perhaps TRBD1 (5 bases). The germline V and J ends were trimmed by 6 bases and 10 bases, with 18 bases remaining between them. The CDR3 extends over 14 amino acids. CDR1 is MNHEY, CDR2 SVGAGI, per germline. The CDR3 here is CASSRAAAGGKLFF. The CDR3 DNA reads TGTGCCAGCAGCCGAGCGGCCGCGGGGGGAAAACTGTTTTTT.

V is TRBV28 and J is TRBJ1-2; 8 bases align to TRBD1. The CDR3 runs to 16 residues. In germline, CDR1 is MDHEN, CDR2 SYDVKM. Trimming took 1 base from V and 2 from J; bases not matched to a gene: 6. The CDR3 protein is CASSLYSGGMNYGYTF. The CDR3 nucleotides are TGTGCCAGCAGTTTATATTCAGGGGGCATGAACTATGGCTACACCTTC.

The rearrangement uses TRBV7-2 and TRBJ2-1; D unresolved. The CDR3 is made up of 17 amino acids. In germline, CDR1 is SGHTA, CDR2 FQGNSA. The germline V and J ends were trimmed by 2 bases and 8 bases, with 22 bases remaining between them. The CDR3: CASSLRVSSASLDEQFF. In DNA form, the CDR3 reads TGTGCCAGCAGCTTAAGAGTCTCGAGCGCGTCTCTCGATGAGCAGTTCTTC.

This rearrangement joins TRBV10-1 to TRBJ2-3; D is unresolved. V dropped 0 bases and J dropped 6 bases, with 13 bases sitting between them. The CDR3 covers 15 residues. Looked up from germline, CDR1 is WNHNN and CDR2 is SYGVQD (reference sequence). The CDR3 DNA reads TGCGCCAGCAGTGAGTCCCTCGCCGGGTATGATACGCAGTATTTT. Its protein product is CASSESLAGYDTQYF.